This T cell receptor (beta chain) was retrieved from a study of pediatric ulcerative colitis. Points from the study as a whole: Ulcerative colitis patients shared more blood-rectal clones than controls. A couple of rectal clonotypes were found only in ulcerative colitis patients, all of them.

This CDR3 spans 14 amino acids. From germline, CDR1 is KGHSY and CDR2 FQNENV. V dropped 4 bases and J dropped 3; count of bases not matched to a gene: 5. As regards this clone: Antigen unknown.

Generated by immunoSEQ multiplex PCR, the TCRdb table keeps only in-frame clones and is missing some. This table has around 61,000 clones, 85% to 90% appearing once. The sequenced sample consisted of blood. The TCR originated in a boy between 10 and 17 years old with severe ulcerative colitis. The rearrangement links TRBV16 to TRBJ2-7; TRBD1 agrees at 8 bases. This CDR3 is CASSLDRGYYEQYF. The CDR3 DNA reads as TGTGCCAGCAGCCTAGACAGGGGATACTACGAGCAGTACTTC.